This T cell receptor (beta chain) came from a study of shared clonotypes between healthy human individuals. For the study at large: Each donor contributed plates that comprised three CD4 naive, three CD4 memory, two CD8 naive and one CD8 memory.

CDR1 is MGHDK and CDR2 is SYGVNS in the germline V gene. The CDR3 has 14 residues. V lost 1 base and J 2 bases, leaving 9 bases between the germline ends. The protocol was immunoSEQ multiplex PCR, while the TCRdb copy is restricted to in-frame clones and leaves out a portion. The table has about 820,000 clones, nearly 95% seen once. Naive CD8 cells lacked CD45RO and underwent positive selection for CCR7, leaving out terminally differentiated effector memory CD45RA+ cells. The sequence came from a young man in good health. Sequencing used naive CD8+ T cells sorted from blood. The chain joins TRBV25-1 to TRBJ2-7; D unclear. CDR3 protein: CASSELGSPYEQYF. For the CDR3, the DNA is TGTGCCAGCAGTGAATTGGGCAGCCCCTACGAGCAGTACTTC.